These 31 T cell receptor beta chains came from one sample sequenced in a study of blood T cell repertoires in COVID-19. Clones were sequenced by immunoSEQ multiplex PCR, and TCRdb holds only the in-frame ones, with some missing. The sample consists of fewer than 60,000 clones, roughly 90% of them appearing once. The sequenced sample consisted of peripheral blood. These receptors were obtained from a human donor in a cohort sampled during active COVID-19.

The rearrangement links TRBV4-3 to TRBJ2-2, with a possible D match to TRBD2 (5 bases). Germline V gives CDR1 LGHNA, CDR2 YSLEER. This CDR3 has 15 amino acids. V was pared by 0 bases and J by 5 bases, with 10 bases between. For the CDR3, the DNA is TGCGCCAGCAGCCAAGAAGCTAGGAGGACCGGGGAGCTGTTTTTT. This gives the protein CASSQEARRTGELFF.

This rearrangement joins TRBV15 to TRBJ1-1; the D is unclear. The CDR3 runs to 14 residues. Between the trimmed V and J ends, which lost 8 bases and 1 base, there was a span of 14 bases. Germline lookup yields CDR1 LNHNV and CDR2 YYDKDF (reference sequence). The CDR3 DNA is TGTGCCACCGGGGAGCCGGCCTCGAACACTGAAGCTTTCTTT. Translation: CATGEPASNTEAFF.

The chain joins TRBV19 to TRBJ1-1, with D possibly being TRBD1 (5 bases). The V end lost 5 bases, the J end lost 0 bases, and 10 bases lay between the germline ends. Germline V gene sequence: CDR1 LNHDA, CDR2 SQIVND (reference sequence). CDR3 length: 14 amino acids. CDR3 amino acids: CASSPNRLNTEAFF. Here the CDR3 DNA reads TGTGCCAGTAGTCCCAACAGGTTGAACACTGAAGCTTTCTTT.

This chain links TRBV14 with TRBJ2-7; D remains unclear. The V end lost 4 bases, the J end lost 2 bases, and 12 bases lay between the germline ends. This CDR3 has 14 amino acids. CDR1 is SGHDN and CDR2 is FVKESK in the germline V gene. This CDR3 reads CASSLLARTYEQYF. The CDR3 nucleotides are TGTGCCAGCAGCCTCCTGGCGAGGACCTACGAGCAGTACTTC.

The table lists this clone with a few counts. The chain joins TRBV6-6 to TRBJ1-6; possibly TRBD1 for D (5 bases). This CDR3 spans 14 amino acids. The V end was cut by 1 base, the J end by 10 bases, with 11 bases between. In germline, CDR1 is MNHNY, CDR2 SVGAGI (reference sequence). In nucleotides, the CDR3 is TGTGCCAGCAGTTACTGGCAGGGTAGCTCACCCCTCCACTTT. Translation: CASSYWQGSSPLHF.

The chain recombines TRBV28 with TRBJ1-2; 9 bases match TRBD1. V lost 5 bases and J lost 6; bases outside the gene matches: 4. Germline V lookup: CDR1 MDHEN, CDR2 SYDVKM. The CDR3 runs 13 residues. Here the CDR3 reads CASSTGQGNGYTF. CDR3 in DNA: TGTGCCAGCAGTACGGGACAGGGCAATGGCTACACCTTC.

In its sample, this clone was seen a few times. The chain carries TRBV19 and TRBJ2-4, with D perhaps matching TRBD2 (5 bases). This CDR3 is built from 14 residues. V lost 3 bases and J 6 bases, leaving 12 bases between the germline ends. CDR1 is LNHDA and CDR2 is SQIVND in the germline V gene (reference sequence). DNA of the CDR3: TGTGCCAGTAGTATCCTAGGACTTGGAAACATTCAGTACTTC. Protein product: CASSILGLGNIQYF.

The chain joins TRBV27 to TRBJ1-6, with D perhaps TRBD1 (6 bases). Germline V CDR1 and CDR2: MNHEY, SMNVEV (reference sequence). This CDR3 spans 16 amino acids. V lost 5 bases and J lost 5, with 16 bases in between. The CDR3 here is CASSLWTVPNNSPLHF. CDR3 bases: TGTGCCAGCAGTCTATGGACAGTCCCGAATAATTCACCCCTCCACTTT.

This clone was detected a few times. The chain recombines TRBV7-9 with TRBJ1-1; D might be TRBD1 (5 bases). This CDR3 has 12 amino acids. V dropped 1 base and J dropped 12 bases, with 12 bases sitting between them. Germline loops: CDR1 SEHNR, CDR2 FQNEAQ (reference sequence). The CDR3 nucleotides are TGTGCCAGCAGCTTAGGGGCTCAGGGTTCTTTCTTT. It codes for CASSLGAQGSFF.

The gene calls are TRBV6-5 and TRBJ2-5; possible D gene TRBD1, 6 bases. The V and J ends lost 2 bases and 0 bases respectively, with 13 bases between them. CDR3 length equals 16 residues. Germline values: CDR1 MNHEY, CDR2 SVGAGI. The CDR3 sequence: CASSYAGTRNQETQYF. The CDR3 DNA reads TGTGCCAGCAGTTACGCCGGGACACGCAACCAAGAGACCCAGTACTTC.

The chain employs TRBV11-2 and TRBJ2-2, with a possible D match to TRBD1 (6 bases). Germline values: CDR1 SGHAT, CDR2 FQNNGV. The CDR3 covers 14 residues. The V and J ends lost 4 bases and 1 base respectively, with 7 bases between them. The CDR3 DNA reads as TGTGCCAGCAGCTCCAGGGGGAACACCGGGGAGCTGTTTTTT. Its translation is CASSSRGNTGELFF.

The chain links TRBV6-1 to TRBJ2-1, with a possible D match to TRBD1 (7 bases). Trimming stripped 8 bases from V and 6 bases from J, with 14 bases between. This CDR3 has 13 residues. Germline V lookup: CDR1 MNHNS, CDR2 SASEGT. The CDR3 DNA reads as TGTGCCAGCCGGGGGACAGAAAGCAATGAGCAGTTCTTC. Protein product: CASRGTESNEQFF.

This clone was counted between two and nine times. The CDR3 reads CASSFLAGDYYEQYF. The CDR3 bases are TGTGCCAGCAGCTTCCTAGCGGGGGACTACTACGAGCAGTACTTC. This sequence joins TRBV6-2 or TRBV6-3 and TRBJ2-7, with 10 bases matching TRBD2. This CDR3 is built from 15 residues. Losses at the gene ends were 6 bases for V and 3 bases for J; bases not matched to a gene: 8. Germline CDR1 and CDR2: MNHEY and SVGEGT.

CDR3 nucleotide sequence: TGTGCCAGCAGCCCAAGCGGGGGGTGGTACAATGAGCAGTTCTTC. It translates to CASSPSGGWYNEQFF. The chain couples TRBV7-2 to TRBJ2-1; 9 nucleotides align to TRBD2. V lost 5 bases, J lost 4 bases, and 6 bases stayed unmatched. The CDR3 is made up of 15 amino acids. Germline values: CDR1 SGHTA, CDR2 FQGNSA.

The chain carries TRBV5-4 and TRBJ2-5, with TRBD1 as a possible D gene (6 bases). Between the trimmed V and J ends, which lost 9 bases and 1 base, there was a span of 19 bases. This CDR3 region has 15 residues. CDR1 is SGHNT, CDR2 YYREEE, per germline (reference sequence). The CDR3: CATTRQGSSQETQYF. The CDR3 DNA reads TGTGCCACCACCCGGCAGGGGAGCAGCCAAGAGACCCAGTACTTC.

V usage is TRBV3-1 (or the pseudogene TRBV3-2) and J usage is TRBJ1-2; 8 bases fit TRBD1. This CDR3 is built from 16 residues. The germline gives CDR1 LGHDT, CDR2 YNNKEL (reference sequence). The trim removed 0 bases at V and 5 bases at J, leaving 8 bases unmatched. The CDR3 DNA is TGTGCCAGCAGCCAAGATCCGACAGGGGTGCTTTATGGCTACACCTTC. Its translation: CASSQDPTGVLYGYTF.

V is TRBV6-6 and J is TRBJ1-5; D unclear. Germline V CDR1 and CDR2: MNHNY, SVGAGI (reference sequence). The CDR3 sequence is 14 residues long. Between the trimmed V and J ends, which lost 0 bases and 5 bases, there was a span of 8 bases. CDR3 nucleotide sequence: TGTGCCAGCAGTTACTCGAGTAGAGATCAGCCCCAGCATTTT. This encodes CASSYSSRDQPQHF.

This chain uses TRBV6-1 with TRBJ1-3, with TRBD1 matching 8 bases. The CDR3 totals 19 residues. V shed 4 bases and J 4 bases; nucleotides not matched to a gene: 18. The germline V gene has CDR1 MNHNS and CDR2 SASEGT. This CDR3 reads CASSARGAGGATLGNTIYF. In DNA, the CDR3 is TGTGCCAGCAGTGCCCGAGGGGCAGGGGGCGCGACGTTGGGAAACACCATATATTTT.

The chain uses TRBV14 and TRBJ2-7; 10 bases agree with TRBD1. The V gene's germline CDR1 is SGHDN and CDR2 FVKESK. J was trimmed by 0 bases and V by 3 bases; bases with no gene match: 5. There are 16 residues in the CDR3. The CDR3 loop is CASSQPGQGNSYEQYF. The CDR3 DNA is TGTGCCAGCAGCCAGCCGGGACAGGGGAACTCCTACGAGCAGTACTTC.

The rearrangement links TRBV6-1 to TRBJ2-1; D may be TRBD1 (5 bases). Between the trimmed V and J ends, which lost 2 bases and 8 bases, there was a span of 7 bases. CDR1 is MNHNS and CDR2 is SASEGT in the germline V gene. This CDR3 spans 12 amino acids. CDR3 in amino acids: CASSEQGYEQFF. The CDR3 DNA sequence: TGTGCCAGCAGTGAACAGGGCTATGAGCAGTTCTTC.

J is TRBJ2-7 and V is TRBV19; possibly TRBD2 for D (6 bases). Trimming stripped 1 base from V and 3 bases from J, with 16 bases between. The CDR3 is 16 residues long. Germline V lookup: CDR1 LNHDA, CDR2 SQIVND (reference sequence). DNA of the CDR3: TGTGCCAGTAGTATAGTAGGAGGCCGGGACTTCTACGAGCAGTACTTC. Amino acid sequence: CASSIVGGRDFYEQYF.

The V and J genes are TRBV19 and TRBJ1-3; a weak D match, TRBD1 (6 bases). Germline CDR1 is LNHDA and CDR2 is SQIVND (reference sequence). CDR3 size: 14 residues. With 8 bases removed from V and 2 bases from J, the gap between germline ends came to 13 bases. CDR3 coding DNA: TGTGCCAGTGCGACCCCAGGGGCTGGAAACACCATATATTTT. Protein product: CASATPGAGNTIYF.

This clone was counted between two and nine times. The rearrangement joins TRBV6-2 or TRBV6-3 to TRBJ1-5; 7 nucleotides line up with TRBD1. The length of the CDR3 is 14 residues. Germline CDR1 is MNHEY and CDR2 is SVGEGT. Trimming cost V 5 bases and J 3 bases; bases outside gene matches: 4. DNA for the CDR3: TGTGCCAGCAGTAGGGGACAGACCAATCAGCCCCAGCATTTT. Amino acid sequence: CASSRGQTNQPQHF.

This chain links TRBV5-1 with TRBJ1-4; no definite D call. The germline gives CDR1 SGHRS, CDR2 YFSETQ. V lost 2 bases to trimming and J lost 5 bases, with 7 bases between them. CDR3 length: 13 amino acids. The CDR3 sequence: CASSFGGNEKLFF. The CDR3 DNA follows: TGCGCCAGCAGCTTTGGAGGAAATGAAAAACTGTTTTTT.

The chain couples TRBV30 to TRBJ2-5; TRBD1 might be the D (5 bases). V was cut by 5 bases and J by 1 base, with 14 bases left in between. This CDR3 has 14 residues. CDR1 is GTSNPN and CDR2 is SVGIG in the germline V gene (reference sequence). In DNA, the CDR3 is TGTGCCTGGTCTTTGGGGCAGTCCCAAGAGACCCAGTACTTC. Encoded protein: CAWSLGQSQETQYF.

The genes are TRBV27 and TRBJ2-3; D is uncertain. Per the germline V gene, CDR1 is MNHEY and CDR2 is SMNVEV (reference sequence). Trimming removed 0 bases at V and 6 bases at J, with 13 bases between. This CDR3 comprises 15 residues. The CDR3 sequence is CASSLSTPPWDTQYF. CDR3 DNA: TGTGCCAGCAGTTTATCGACTCCCCCTTGGGATACGCAGTATTTT.

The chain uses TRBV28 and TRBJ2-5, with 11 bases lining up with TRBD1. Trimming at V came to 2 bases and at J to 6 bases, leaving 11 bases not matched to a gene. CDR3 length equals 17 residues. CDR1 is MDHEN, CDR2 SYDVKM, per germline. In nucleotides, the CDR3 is TGTGCCAGCAGTTTAACCCCCCGGACAGGGGGCGCGAAGACCCAGTACTTC. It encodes CASSLTPRTGGAKTQYF.

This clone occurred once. The CDR3 coding sequence is TGTGCCAGCAAAACAGCGGGGCTAAACACCGGGGAGCTGTTTTTT. As protein: CASKTAGLNTGELFF. The rearrangement joins TRBV5-4 to TRBJ2-2; TRBD2 aligns across 7 bases. The germline CDR1 and CDR2 sequences are SGHNT and YYREEE (reference sequence). The CDR3 loop spans 15 amino acids. V lost 6 bases to trimming and J lost 2 bases; unmatched junction nucleotides: 7.

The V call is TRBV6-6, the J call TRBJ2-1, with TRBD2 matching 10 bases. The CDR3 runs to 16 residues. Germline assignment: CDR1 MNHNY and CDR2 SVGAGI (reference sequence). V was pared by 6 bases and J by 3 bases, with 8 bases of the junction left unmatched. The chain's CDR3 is CASSPGAGGFYNEQFF. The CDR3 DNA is TGTGCCAGCAGCCCCGGAGCGGGGGGGTTCTACAATGAGCAGTTCTTC.

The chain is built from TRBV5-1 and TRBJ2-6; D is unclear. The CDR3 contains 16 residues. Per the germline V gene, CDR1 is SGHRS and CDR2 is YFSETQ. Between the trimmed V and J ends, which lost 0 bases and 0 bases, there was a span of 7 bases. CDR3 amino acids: CASSLDGSSGANVLTF. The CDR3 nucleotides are TGCGCCAGCAGCTTGGACGGTAGCTCTGGGGCCAACGTCCTGACTTTC.

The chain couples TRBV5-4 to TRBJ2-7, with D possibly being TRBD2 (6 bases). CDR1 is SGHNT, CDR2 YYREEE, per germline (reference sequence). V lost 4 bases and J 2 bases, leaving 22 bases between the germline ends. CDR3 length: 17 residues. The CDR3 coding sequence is TGTGCCAGCAGCCGGTACCCCGGGGGACCATCTACCTACGAGCAGTACTTC. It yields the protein CASSRYPGGPSTYEQYF.